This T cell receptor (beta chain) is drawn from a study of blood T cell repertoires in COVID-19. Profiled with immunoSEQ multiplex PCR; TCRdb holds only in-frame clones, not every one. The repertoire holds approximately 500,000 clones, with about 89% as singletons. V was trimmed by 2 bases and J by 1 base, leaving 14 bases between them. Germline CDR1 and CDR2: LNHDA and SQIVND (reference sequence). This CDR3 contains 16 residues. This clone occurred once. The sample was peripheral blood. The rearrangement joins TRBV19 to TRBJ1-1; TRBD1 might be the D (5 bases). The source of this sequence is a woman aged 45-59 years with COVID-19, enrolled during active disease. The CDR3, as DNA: TGTGCCAGTAGTATACCTCCGTGGAGGGGGAACACTGAAGCTTTCTTT. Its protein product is CASSIPPWRGNTEAFF.